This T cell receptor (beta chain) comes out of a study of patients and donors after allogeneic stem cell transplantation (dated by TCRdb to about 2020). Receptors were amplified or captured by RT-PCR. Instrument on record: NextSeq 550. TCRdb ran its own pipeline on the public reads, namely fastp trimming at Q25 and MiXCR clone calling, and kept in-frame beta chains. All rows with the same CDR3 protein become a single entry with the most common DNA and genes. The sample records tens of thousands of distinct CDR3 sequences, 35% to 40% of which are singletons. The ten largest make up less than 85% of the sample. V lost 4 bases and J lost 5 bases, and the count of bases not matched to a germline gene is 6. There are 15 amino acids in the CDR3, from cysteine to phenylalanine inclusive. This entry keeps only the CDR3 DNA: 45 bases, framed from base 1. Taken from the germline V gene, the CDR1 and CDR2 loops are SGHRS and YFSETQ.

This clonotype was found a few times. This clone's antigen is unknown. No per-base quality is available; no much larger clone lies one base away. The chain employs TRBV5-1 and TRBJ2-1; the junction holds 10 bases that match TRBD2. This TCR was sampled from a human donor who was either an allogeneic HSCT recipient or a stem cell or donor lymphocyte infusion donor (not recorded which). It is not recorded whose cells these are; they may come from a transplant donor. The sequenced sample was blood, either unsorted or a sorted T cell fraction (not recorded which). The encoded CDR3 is CASSLLLAGDNEQFF. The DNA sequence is TGCGCCAGCAGCCTCCTTCTAGCGGGGGACAATGAGCAGTTCTTC.